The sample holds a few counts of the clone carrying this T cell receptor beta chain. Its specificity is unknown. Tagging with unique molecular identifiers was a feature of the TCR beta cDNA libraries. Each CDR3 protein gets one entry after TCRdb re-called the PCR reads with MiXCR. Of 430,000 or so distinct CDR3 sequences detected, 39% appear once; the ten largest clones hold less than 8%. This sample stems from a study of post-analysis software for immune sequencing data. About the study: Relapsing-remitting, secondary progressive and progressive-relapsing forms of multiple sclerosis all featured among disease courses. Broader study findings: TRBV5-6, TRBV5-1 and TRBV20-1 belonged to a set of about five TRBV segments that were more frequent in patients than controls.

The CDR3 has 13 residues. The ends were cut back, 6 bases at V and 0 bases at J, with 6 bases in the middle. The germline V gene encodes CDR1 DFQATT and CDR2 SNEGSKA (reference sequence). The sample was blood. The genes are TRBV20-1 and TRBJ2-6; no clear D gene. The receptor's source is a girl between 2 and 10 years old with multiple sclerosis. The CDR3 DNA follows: TGCAGTGCACATGTCTCTGGGGCCAACGTCCTGACTTTC. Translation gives CSAHVSGANVLTF.